This is a list of T cell receptor beta chains from one sample in a study of T cells of healthy individuals. TCRdb independently ran MiXCR on the 5' RACE reads; one entry per CDR3 protein. The data hold some 85,000 distinct CDR3 sequences, with about 4.8% observed a single time. These receptors originate from a female donor in good health. The CDR3 runs from the conserved cysteine through the conserved F or W. The D gene is left open where the match is weak. The size entry is marked missing in some rows and otherwise reads once, few, many or a size class.

j_call	d_call	clone_size	v_call	cdr3_nt	cdr3_aa
TRBJ2-2	-	many	TRBV7-2	TGTGCCAGCACCTTGACTCCCCCCGGGGAGCTGTTTTTT	CASTLTPPGELFF
TRBJ2-1	TRBD2	-	TRBV29-1	TGCAGCGTTGGGACTAGCGGGAGTCAGCGCAATGAGCAGTTCTTC	CSVGTSGSQRNEQFF
TRBJ2-3	TRBD2	many	TRBV18	TGTGCCAGCTCAACCCTCCCTAGCGGGAGAGGAGATACGCAGTATTTT	CASSTLPSGRGDTQYF
TRBJ2-1	-	many	TRBV12-3/TRBV12-4	TGTGCCAGCAAACCCCCCGGGGCCCTGGTTTCTAATGAGCAGTTCTTC	CASKPPGALVSNEQFF
TRBJ2-7	-	many	TRBV29-1	TGCAGCGTTGAGGCCCCACCCTACGAGCAGTACTTC	CSVEAPPYEQYF
TRBJ2-2	TRBD1	-	TRBV5-1	TGCGCCAGCAGTGAACAGGGGGCTTCCACCGGGGAGATGTTTTTT	CASSEQGASTGEMFF
TRBJ1-1	-	-	TRBV9	TGTGCCAGCAGTAGGGGTTCCACAGGGAACACTGAAGCTTTCTTT	CASSRGSTGNTEAFF
TRBJ2-5	TRBD1	many	TRBV7-2	TGTGCCAGCAGCGCGCGACAGGGGAGTCAAGAGACCCAGTACTTC	CASSARQGSQETQYF
TRBJ2-3	TRBD1	many	TRBV6-2/TRBV6-3	TGTGCCAGCGGACAGGAATACACAGATACGCAGTATTTT	CASGQEYTDTQYF
TRBJ2-3	-	many	TRBV29-1	TGCAGCGTCGGAGATACGCAGTATTTT	CSVGDTQYF
TRBJ2-7	-	-	TRBV14	TGTGCCAGCAGCCTAGCTATCAGCGGCCCTACCTCCTACGAGCAGTACTTC	CASSLAISGPTSYEQYF
TRBJ2-3	TRBD1	many	TRBV28	TGTGCCAGCAGGTCGTACCAGGGGGCTGGGGTAGATACGCAGTATTTT	CASRSYQGAGVDTQYF
TRBJ1-4	-	few	TRBV7-9	TGTGCCAGCAGCTTCGGGACGGTGGTGAATGAAAAACTGTTTTTT	CASSFGTVVNEKLFF
TRBJ1-1	-	few	TRBV9	TGTGCCAGCAGCGTAGGTGGCCAGCCGGGCACTGAAGCTTTCTTT	CASSVGGQPGTEAFF
TRBJ2-7	TRBD1	many	TRBV3-1	TGTGCCAGCAGCCGATCCAGGGGGTCGGCCTACGAGCAGTACTTC	CASSRSRGSAYEQYF
TRBJ1-1	-	many	TRBV12-3/TRBV12-4	TGTGCCAGCAGCATGGAGGGGCGCAACCGATTCCTGAACACTGAAGCTTTCTTT	CASSMEGRNRFLNTEAFF
TRBJ1-5	-	-	TRBV6-2/TRBV6-3	TGTGCCAGCCGGGCCACCAGGAGAAGCAATCAGCCCCAGCATTTT	CASRATRRSNQPQHF
TRBJ2-3	TRBD2	many	TRBV29-1	TGCAGCGTTCCTGGACTAGCGGGACTTACGCAGTATTTT	CSVPGLAGLTQYF
TRBJ2-7	-	many	TRBV9	TGTGCCAGCAGCGCCCGGGACCAGAGAAGCGAGCAGTACTTC	CASSARDQRSEQYF
TRBJ2-2	TRBD1	many	TRBV7-8	TGTGCCAGCAGCCTAGGACAGGGTGGATTTGGGACCGGGGAGCTGTTTTTT	CASSLGQGGFGTGELFF
TRBJ2-5	TRBD2	many	TRBV27	TGTGCCAGCAGTTTCCTGACTAGCGGGAGGGCCGGAGAGACCCAGTACTTC	CASSFLTSGRAGETQYF
TRBJ2-5	-	-	TRBV6-1	TGTGCCAGCAGTGAAGCGGTTTATAGAGCGGGCGAGACCCAGTACTTC	CASSEAVYRAGETQYF
TRBJ2-5	-	few	TRBV9	TGTGCCAGCAGCGTAGGTAAAGGTAACCAAGAGACCCAGTACTTC	CASSVGKGNQETQYF
TRBJ1-1	TRBD1	many	TRBV4-1	TGCGCCAGCAGCCGAGGACAGGGCTCAATGACTGAAGCTTTCTTT	CASSRGQGSMTEAFF
TRBJ2-5	TRBD2	many	TRBV28	TGTGCCAGCAGCCCCATTAGAAGCCTAGCGGGACCCCAGGGAGAGACCCAGTACTTC	CASSPIRSLAGPQGETQYF
TRBJ1-1	TRBD1	-	TRBV24-1	TGTGCCACCAGTGAGCGGGGACAGTCCCAGCGTGAAGCTTTCTTT	CATSERGQSQREAFF
TRBJ1-5	-	many	TRBV10-2	TGCGCCAGCAGTGAGGGCGGAAATCAGCCCCAGCATTTT	CASSEGGNQPQHF
TRBJ1-6	-	many	TRBV6-5	TGTGCCAGCAGTTACACCTCGCAAGGTGGCTATAATTCACCCCTCCACTTT	CASSYTSQGGYNSPLHF
TRBJ1-5	-	many	TRBV27	TGTGCCAGCAGCTCCCGGGAATTGCAGCCCCAGCATTTT	CASSSRELQPQHF
TRBJ2-7	TRBD1	many	TRBV12-5	TGTGCTAGTGGTTCGGGACAGGGGAGCTACGAGCAGTACTTC	CASGSGQGSYEQYF
TRBJ1-5	TRBD1	-	TRBV29-1	TGCAGCGCACAGGGGGCTTCGGATCAGCCCCAGCATTTT	CSAQGASDQPQHF
TRBJ1-2	-	many	TRBV5-6	TGTGCCAGCAGCCCAAGACCGGACAACTATGGCTACACCTTC	CASSPRPDNYGYTF
TRBJ1-2	-	many	TRBV29-1	TGCAGCGTTTTTTCCTCGGAAGGCTACACCTTC	CSVFSSEGYTF
TRBJ2-6	-	many	TRBV5-5	TGTGCCAGCAGCCTAGTTGAGGGAGTTGGGGCCAACGTCCTGACTTTC	CASSLVEGVGANVLTF
TRBJ2-7	TRBD2	few	TRBV28	TGTGCCAGCAGCCAACCCGGGACTAGCGTCTCCTACGAGCAGTACTTC	CASSQPGTSVSYEQYF
TRBJ2-1	TRBD2	many	TRBV7-9	TGTGCCAGCAGCTGGGGACTAGACAATGAGCAGTTCTTC	CASSWGLDNEQFF
TRBJ2-2	TRBD2	many	TRBV7-9	TGTGCCAGCAGCTTAGCGGCTAGCGGTAACACCGGGGAGCTGTTTTTT	CASSLAASGNTGELFF
TRBJ2-1	TRBD2	many	TRBV30	TGTGCCTGGAGTGTAGGGGCGGGAGGGCCCTACAATGAGCAGTTCTTC	CAWSVGAGGPYNEQFF
TRBJ2-2	TRBD1	many	TRBV10-2	TGCGCCAGCAGAGTCAACAGGGGATGGGGGGAGCTGTTTTTT	CASRVNRGWGELFF
TRBJ1-1	-	many	TRBV7-2	TGTGCCAGCAGCTTAGAACAGGCCGGTGGGGCTTTCTTT	CASSLEQAGGAFF
TRBJ2-2	TRBD2	few	TRBV27	TGTGCCAGCAGTTTAGGACTAGCGGGAGTCGAGGCCGGGGAGCTGTTTTTT	CASSLGLAGVEAGELFF
TRBJ1-1	-	few	TRBV15	TGTGCCACCAGCAGAGAGCGGAGCGGACCGACTGAAGCTTTCTTT	CATSRERSGPTEAFF
TRBJ2-1	-	many	TRBV29-1	TGCAGCGTTGAAAGGACTCCCTCCTACAATGAGCAGTTCTTC	CSVERTPSYNEQFF
TRBJ2-5	-	many	TRBV27	TGTGCCAGCAGTTTAGGGGTCAGGGTGGGAGAGACCCAGTACTTC	CASSLGVRVGETQYF
TRBJ1-4	-	few	TRBV15	TGTGCCACCAGAAGGGCAACTAATGAAAAACTGTTTTTT	CATRRATNEKLFF
TRBJ2-1	-	-	TRBV29-1	TGCAGCGTTGGTGGGAGGGAGCAGTTCTTC	CSVGGREQFF
TRBJ1-2	-	few	TRBV12-3/TRBV12-4	TGTGCCAGCAGTTTTGACTCAAACTATGGCTACACCTTC	CASSFDSNYGYTF